The TCR beta chain described here comes from a study of radiotherapy plus CTLA-4 blockade in lung cancer. From germline, CDR1 is MNHNS and CDR2 SASEGT. The V gene lost 0 bases and the J gene lost 2 bases, with 14 bases spanning the gap. CDR3 size: 17 residues. Libraries were prepared by immunoSEQ multiplex PCR; TCRdb keeps only in-frame clonotypes and omits some of them. This table has 43,000 or so clones, approximately 73% appearing once. The origin of this receptor is a human donor with non-small cell lung cancer who had a complete response to radiotherapy plus ipilimumab. This sample comprised peripheral blood, obtained from a patient treated with radiotherapy plus ipilimumab. This chain uses TRBV6-1 with TRBJ1-5; the D gene is possibly TRBD1 (5 bases). CDR3 DNA sequence: TGTGCCAGCAGTGAAGCCTCGGGGGGGGTGGGCAATCAGCCCCAGCATTTT. Translating it yields CASSEASGGVGNQPQHF.